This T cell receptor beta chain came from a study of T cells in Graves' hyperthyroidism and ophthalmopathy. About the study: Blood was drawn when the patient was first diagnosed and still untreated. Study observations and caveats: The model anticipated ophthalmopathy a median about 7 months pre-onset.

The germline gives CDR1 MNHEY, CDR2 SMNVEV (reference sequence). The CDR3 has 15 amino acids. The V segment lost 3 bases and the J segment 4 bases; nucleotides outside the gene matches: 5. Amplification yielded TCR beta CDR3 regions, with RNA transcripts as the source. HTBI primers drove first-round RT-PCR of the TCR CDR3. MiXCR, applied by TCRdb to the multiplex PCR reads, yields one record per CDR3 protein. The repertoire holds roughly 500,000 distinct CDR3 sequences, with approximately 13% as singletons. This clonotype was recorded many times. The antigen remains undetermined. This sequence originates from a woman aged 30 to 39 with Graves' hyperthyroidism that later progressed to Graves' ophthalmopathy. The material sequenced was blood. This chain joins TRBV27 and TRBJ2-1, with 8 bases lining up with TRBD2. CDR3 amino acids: CASSFSGGRYNEQFF. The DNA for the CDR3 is TGTGCCAGCAGTTTCTCGGGCGGGAGGTACAATGAGCAGTTCTTC.